This T cell receptor beta chain was obtained from a study of OX40 agonist ivuxolimab in advanced cancers. Background on the study: Across the patients, intravenous ivuxolimab was delivered every 2 weeks at 0.01 to 10 mg/kg. Patients enrolled in dose escalation were diagnosed with hepatocellular carcinoma, melanoma, renal cell or head and neck cancer. Averaging roughly 60 years in age, with a range of about 20 to 90, the cohort was around 83% male.

This clone was picked up one time. Measured with immunoSEQ multiplex PCR; TCRdb has only the in-frame clones, and not every one. The sample holds 100,000 or so clones; around 93% are singletons and the top ten take about 0.49%. The germline CDR1 and CDR2 sequences are SGHTA and FQGNSA. Trimming shortened V by 3 bases and J by 5 bases, and 8 bases separated the two germline ends. The CDR3 is 13 amino acids. Sequencing used CD4+ or CD8+ T cells sorted from blood, obtained in a trial of the OX40 agonist ivuxolimab. This chain connects TRBV7-2 to TRBJ1-5; no clear D gene. The clonotype was recovered from an adult with an advanced solid tumor such as melanoma, head and neck, liver or kidney cancer. The CDR3, as DNA: TGTGCCAGCAGCTTTCAATCAGATCAGCCCCAGCATTTT. Translated, it gives CASSFQSDQPQHF.